A selection of T cell receptor beta chains follows, all from one sample in a study of blood T cells in healthy people across ages. TCRdb passed the 5' RACE reads through MiXCR, listing each CDR3 protein once. The sample holds around 1,600,000 distinct CDR3 sequences, approximately 43% seen once. Input material: blood. Every receptor here comes from a young woman in good health. CDR3s include the opening cysteine and the closing phenylalanine or tryptophan.

TRBV9	TRBJ2-1	CASSPLAGVENEQFF
TRBV6-2/TRBV6-3	TRBJ2-5	CASSLLGLPLGTQYF
TRBV24-1	TRBJ2-6	CATSDLREGLICPGANVLTF
TRBV20-1	TRBJ2-1	CSARGQIQWNEQFF
TRBV30	.	CAWSPGQGTDEQYF
TRBV25-1	TRBJ2-1	CASSEIWGTGVNEQFF
TRBV3-1	TRBJ2-5	CASSAQGNEQYF
TRBV4-1	TRBJ2-5	CASSRTGLEETQYF
TRBV28	TRBJ1-2	CASSTDSGAGGYTF
TRBV25-1	TRBJ1-5	CASSRGGDRNQPQHF
TRBV7-9	TRBJ1-2	CASRRNSNYGYTF
TRBV20-1	TRBJ2-2	CSARDGAGGELFF
TRBV3-1	TRBJ1-2	CASRRTGTYYGYTF
TRBV27	TRBJ2-3	CASSRSYWGGTDTQYF
TRBV28	TRBJ2-1	CASSQPGNTWNEQFF
TRBV6-2/TRBV6-3	TRBJ2-7	CASSGPGLAESSYEQYF
TRBV2	TRBJ2-2	CASSSGGENTGELFF
TRBV20-1	TRBJ2-5	CSADRVQVGETQYF
TRBV25-1	TRBJ1-2	CASSAQVEIRTF
TRBV7-8	TRBJ2-1	CASSPNPSGENEQFF
TRBV28	TRBJ2-7	CASSSPRADAHYEQYF
TRBV6-1	TRBJ2-5	CASRRQGAWSETQYF
TRBV11-1	TRBJ2-2	CASSLFQGVSGELFF
TRBV27	TRBJ2-1	CASSYSLTYDNEQFF
TRBV7-8	TRBJ2-3	CASSSVGRDVKSTDTQYF
TRBV5-1	TRBJ1-2	CASGPAGVNYGYTF
TRBV27	TRBJ1-1	CASGGVWGSEAFF
TRBV21-1	TRBJ2-3	CASSKGPTSGRTDTQYF
TRBV4-3	TRBJ2-4	CASSQAPTLGGNIQYF
TRBV7-9	TRBJ1-2	CASSLGDDRFNYGYTF
TRBV7-3	TRBJ2-5	CASSSATSGRRDEQYF
TRBV4-1	.	CASSQRGVWATQYF
TRBV9	TRBJ1-2	CASSFPILGYTF
TRBV7-8	TRBJ2-3	CASSLGGGGADTQYF
TRBV28	TRBJ1-1	CASSLGLGAFF
TRBV27	TRBJ1-2	CASSLSGGAYGYTF
TRBV5-1	TRBJ2-1	CASSWGGLAGDNEQFF
TRBV9	TRBJ2-2	CASSSRDIDTGELFF
TRBV20-1	TRBJ2-3	CSARHRRSSTDTQYF
TRBV11-2	TRBJ1-2	CASSLEGRSPYGYTF
TRBV19	TRBJ2-3	CASSTRDGRRVDTQYF
TRBV30	TRBJ2-3	CAWSVEAGGTDTQYF
TRBV3-1	TRBJ2-3	CASSRVAAGGPDTQYF
TRBV29-1	TRBJ2-5	CSVESRLSYNEQYF
TRBV28	TRBJ2-7	CASSFGLVLYEQYF
TRBV6-2/TRBV6-3	TRBJ2-5	CASRDQGPETQYF
TRBV4-3	TRBJ2-3	CASRQLSTDTQYF
TRBV2	TRBJ2-5	CASGSYQETQYF
TRBV29-1	TRBJ2-4	CSGRLAGVAKNIQYF
TRBV2	TRBJ2-4	CASSANRGRGEQYF
TRBV4-1	TRBJ1-1	CASTLRQGSTEAFF
TRBV10-3	TRBJ2-3	CAISEEGSRRDTQYF
TRBV6-5	TRBJ2-1	CASSYSLAGIHEQFF
TRBV20-1	TRBJ1-2	CSARPGGALYGYTF
TRBV12-3/TRBV12-4	TRBJ2-1	CASSPYINNEQFF